This entry features one TCR beta chain sequence. This CDR3 contains 17 residues. Losses at the gene ends were 0 bases for V and 10 bases for J; bases not matched to a gene: 14. Germline-derived CDR1 and CDR2 are MGHRA and YSYEKL. This sample stems from a study of blood T cell repertoires in COVID-19. Study-wide context: Acute-phase and convalescent COVID-19 samples originated in the United States, Italy and Spain. In each case, the material was cDNA or gDNA derived from T cells, B-cell-depleted T cells, or PBMCs.

In the study's own analysis: Amplified reference gene primers provided the basis for estimating nucleated cell counts. TCRdb's copy holds only in-frame clones and misses some; the assay was immunoSEQ multiplex PCR. V, J and clone size were drawn from that table, and D and trimming were deduced from the DNA. The sample shows about 380,000 clones, around 89% of them seen only once. The V and J genes are TRBV4-1 and TRBJ2-5; 10 bases fit TRBD2. The TCR originated in a man aged 40-49 years with acute or convalescent COVID-19. The material sequenced was peripheral blood. The CDR3 region is CASSQEGVSGRAADQYF. CDR3 bases: TGCGCCAGCAGCCAAGAGGGGGTCAGCGGGAGGGCCGCCGACCAGTACTTC.